The present T cell receptor beta chain was sequenced within a study of cytomegalovirus exposure and HLA in healthy donors. Sequencing was performed with immunoSEQ multiplex PCR; in TCRdb, only in-frame clones are kept and a portion is missing. The sample holds about 200,000 clones, about 91% seen once. The germline V gene encodes CDR1 MGHDK and CDR2 SYGVNS. This CDR3 has 14 amino acids. This receptor was taken from a woman under 30 in good health and CMV-seronegative. The chain recombines TRBV25-1 with TRBJ2-3; D call uncertain. The sequencing input was PBMCs. The chain's CDR3 is CAFPQVLVTDTQYF. CDR3 coding DNA: TGTGCTTTTCCACAAGTCCTGGTCACAGATACGCAGTATTTT.